This entry lists 26 T cell receptor beta chains sequenced from one sample in a study of cytomegalovirus exposure and HLA in healthy donors. Both 60 Vbeta primers and 13 Jbeta primers went into the PCR. The method was immunoSEQ multiplex PCR; TCRdb's version includes in-frame clones alone and lacks a portion of them. The sample contains almost 200,000 clones, roughly 79% of which appear only once. The sample consisted of PBMCs. The source of these receptors is a man in his thirties or forties in good health and CMV-seronegative.

V usage is TRBV19 and J usage is TRBJ1-5, with 8 bases that match TRBD1. Germline V gene sequence: CDR1 LNHDA, CDR2 SQIVND (reference sequence). V was pared by 6 bases and J by 3 bases, with 4 bases of the junction left unmatched. This CDR3 contains 14 residues. This CDR3 reads CASRWTGFNQPQHF. CDR3 sequence (DNA): TGTGCCAGTAGATGGACAGGGTTCAATCAGCCCCAGCATTTT.

This rearrangement joins TRBV19 to TRBJ2-5, with 7 nucleotides matching TRBD1. Germline V CDR1 and CDR2: LNHDA, SQIVND (reference sequence). The CDR3 runs 19 residues. V trimming: 5 bases; J trimming: 0 bases; junction bases outside the gene matches: 18. The CDR3, as DNA: TGTGCCAGTAGTGACGGAGAAGGGGGCTCGCAGGGCTACCAAGAGACCCAGTACTTC. Its protein is CASSDGEGGSQGYQETQYF.

V is TRBV6-1 and J is TRBJ2-2, with 10 bases matching TRBD2. Germline V gene sequence: CDR1 MNHNS, CDR2 SASEGT. CDR3 length equals 15 residues. Trimming cost V 4 bases and J 6 bases; bases outside gene matches: 5. This chain's CDR3 is CASSVGLADAGELFF. DNA for the CDR3: TGTGCCAGCAGTGTCGGACTAGCGGATGCCGGGGAGCTGTTTTTT.

The gene calls are TRBV28 and TRBJ1-5, with 8 bases matching TRBD1. Germline CDR1 MDHEN, CDR2 SYDVKM. Germline trimming cut 3 bases from V and 5 bases from J; bases unmatched to any gene: 6. The CDR3 runs to 15 residues. The CDR3 nucleotides are TGTGCCAGCAGTTTCGGCAGGGGGCAGGATCAGCCCCAGCATTTT. Translating gives CASSFGRGQDQPQHF.

This clone was observed a handful of times. The same CDR3 also results from other DNA sequences found in this sample. The V and J genes are TRBV27 and TRBJ1-2; maybe TRBD1 (5 bases). The CDR3 sequence is 14 residues long. V was trimmed by 6 bases and J by 2 bases, leaving 13 bases between them. Looked up from germline, CDR1 is MNHEY and CDR2 is SMNVEV (reference sequence). The CDR3: CASSTQGGNYGYTF. DNA of the CDR3: TGTGCCAGCAGCACTCAGGGTGGGAACTATGGCTACACCTTC.

This clone occurred once. The V call is TRBV15, the J call TRBJ2-1; 8 bases are a match to TRBD2. With V trimmed by 1 base and J by 5 bases, 7 bases remained unmatched. CDR3 length equals 16 residues. Germline V gene lookup returns CDR1 LNHNV and CDR2 YYDKDF (reference sequence). This CDR3 is CATSRVRREDHNEQFF. For the CDR3, the DNA is TGTGCCACCAGCAGAGTAAGGCGGGAGGACCACAATGAGCAGTTCTTC.

The chain is built from TRBV11-2 and TRBJ2-7, with 14 nucleotides matching TRBD2. This CDR3 has 19 amino acids. The trim removed 1 base at V and 0 bases at J, leaving 8 bases unmatched. Looked up from germline, CDR1 is SGHAT and CDR2 is FQNNGV. The CDR3 DNA reads TGTGCCAGCAGCTTAGGGAGGACTAGCGGGAGGTTGAGCTCCTACGAGCAGTACTTC. Protein: CASSLGRTSGRLSSYEQYF.

V gene TRBV11-1 combines with J gene TRBJ1-5, with TRBD1 identical over 10 bases. The CDR3 sequence is 16 residues long. Germline V gene lookup returns CDR1 SGHAT and CDR2 FQDESV (reference sequence). The ends lost 6 bases at V and 3 bases at J; junction bases unmatched: 8. This chain's CDR3 is CASSSTGTGANQPQHF. DNA of the CDR3: TGTGCCAGCAGTTCGACCGGGACAGGGGCCAATCAGCCCCAGCATTTT.

V is TRBV5-1 and J is TRBJ2-7, with 7 bases identical to TRBD2. CDR3 size: 14 residues. Per the germline V gene, CDR1 is SGHRS and CDR2 is YFSETQ. J lost 6 bases, V lost 0 bases, and 6 bases had no gene match. The CDR3 nucleotides read TGCGCCAGCAGCTTGGCGGGAGGTACTGGCGAGCAGTACTTC. This codes for CASSLAGGTGEQYF.

This clone was observed a single time. The J gene is TRBJ2-3, the V gene TRBV7-9; no clear D gene. CDR1 is SEHNR and CDR2 is FQNEAQ in the germline V gene (reference sequence). V dropped 3 bases and J dropped 5 bases, with 12 bases sitting between them. CDR3 length equals 14 residues. CDR3 bases: TGTGCCAGCAGCTTTGAACTCCCAATAGATACGCAGTATTTT. The encoded protein is CASSFELPIDTQYF.

The rearrangement uses TRBV21-1 and TRBJ2-7; the table's D call of TRBD2 was not tested on the DNA. TRBV21-1 is deemed a pseudogene. The CDR3 contains 20 residues. In DNA, the CDR3 is TGTGCCAGCAGCAAACGGGGGTTTATTGGCGGGAGGGTACTTTTCCGCGAGCAGTACTTC. This sequence encodes CASSKRGFIGGRVLFREQYF.

This CDR3 is CASSLGFSPSGSIGELFF. The DNA for the CDR3 is TGTGCCAGCAGCTTAGGGTTCTCGCCTAGCGGGAGTATCGGGGAGCTGTTTTTT. The chain recombines TRBV11-2 with TRBJ2-2, with 10 bases aligning to TRBD2. The CDR3 runs 18 residues. V lost 1 base and J lost 7; bases outside the gene matches: 12. The germline CDR1 and CDR2 sequences are SGHAT and FQNNGV.

This clone was seen only a few times. The chain links TRBV27 to TRBJ2-1, with TRBD2 matching 11 bases. This CDR3 contains 11 residues. Per germline, CDR1 MNHEY and CDR2 SMNVEV (reference sequence). J was trimmed by 13 bases and V by 8 bases; bases with no gene match: 4. The CDR3 is CASASGRSQFF. CDR3 nucleotides: TGTGCCAGCGCTAGCGGGAGGTCTCAGTTCTTC.

The chain links TRBV27 to TRBJ2-2; D might be TRBD1 (6 bases). CDR3 length equals 20 residues. Germline lookup yields CDR1 MNHEY and CDR2 SMNVEV (reference sequence). The ends were cut back, 3 bases at V and 3 bases at J, with 26 bases in the middle. This chain's CDR3 is CASSFDSGWYGRGDTGELFF. The CDR3 DNA sequence: TGTGCCAGCAGTTTTGACTCTGGATGGTATGGCAGGGGAGACACCGGGGAGCTGTTTTTT.

This clone occurred once. The chain couples TRBV19 to TRBJ2-1, with D tentatively TRBD2 (6 bases). Trimming left V 9 bases short and J 5 bases short, with 20 bases between. The CDR3 extends over 15 amino acids. Germline values: CDR1 LNHDA, CDR2 SQIVND (reference sequence). CDR3 sequence: CASTDGSLGNNEQFF. Written as DNA, the CDR3 is TGTGCCAGCACTGACGGGAGTCTGGGTAACAATGAGCAGTTCTTC.

The genes are TRBV6-1 and TRBJ2-7; D is possibly TRBD1 (5 bases). CDR1 is MNHNS, CDR2 SASEGT, per germline. The CDR3 covers 14 residues. Trimming shortened V by 1 base and J by 3 bases, and 10 bases separated the two germline ends. The CDR3 loop is CASSEGWQGYEQYF. The CDR3 bases are TGTGCCAGCAGTGAAGGGTGGCAGGGCTACGAGCAGTACTTC.

This clone was observed a few times. The chain couples TRBV25-1 to TRBJ2-1; 9 nucleotides agree with TRBD2. The CDR3 covers 18 residues. Germline CDR1 reads MGHDK; CDR2 reads SYGVNS. With 3 bases clipped from V and 6 bases from J, the junction kept 15 bases outside the gene matches. The CDR3 DNA sequence: TGTGCCAGCAGTGATCCTAGCGGGGAGGGGCTAATTAGCAATGAGCAGTTCTTC. Amino acids: CASSDPSGEGLISNEQFF. Full variable domain (missing parts from reference TRBV25-1 and TRBJ2-1): EADIYQTPRYLVIGTGKKITLECSQTMGHDKMYWYQQDPGMELHLIHYSYGVNSTEKGDLSSESTVSRIRTEHFPLTLESARPSHTSQYLCASSDPSGEGLISNEQFFGPGTRLTVL.

The J gene is TRBJ2-1, the V gene TRBV7-9, with 12 nucleotides matching TRBD1. The CDR3 is 17 amino acids. The V and J ends lost 7 bases and 5 bases, in that order; junction bases with no gene match: 12. The germline gives CDR1 SEHNR, CDR2 FQNEAQ (reference sequence). Here the CDR3 DNA reads TGTGCCAGCATCCCCTACCCCGGGACAGGGGGCCACAATGAGCAGTTCTTC. It codes for CASIPYPGTGGHNEQFF.

The V call is TRBV27, the J call TRBJ2-7; the D is unclear. The ends were cut back, 2 bases at V and 3 bases at J, with 11 bases in the middle. Germline V gene lookup returns CDR1 MNHEY and CDR2 SMNVEV (reference sequence). The CDR3 is 14 residues long. CDR3 nucleotides: TGTGCCAGCAGTTTAACTGCTGCCGGCTACGAGCAGTACTTC. Its translation is CASSLTAAGYEQYF.

The rearrangement joins TRBV18 to TRBJ2-2; D is possibly TRBD1 (5 bases). This CDR3 contains 15 residues. Germline CDR1 reads KGHSH; CDR2 reads LQKENI. Trimming removed 5 bases at V and 1 base at J, with 11 bases between. The CDR3 loop is CASSSGRGNTGELFF. In DNA, the CDR3 is TGTGCCAGCTCATCAGGAAGGGGGAACACCGGGGAGCTGTTTTTT. Combining the CDR3 with reference TRBV18 and TRBJ2-2 gives the whole variable domain NAGVMQNPRHLVRRRGQEARLRCSPMKGHSHVYWYRQLPEEGLKFMVYLQKENIIDESGMPKERFSAEFPKEGPSILRIQQVVRGDSAAYFCASSSGRGNTGELFFGEGSRLTVL.

The chain carries TRBV7-2 and TRBJ1-4, with TRBD1 matching over 7 bases. In germline, CDR1 is SGHTA, CDR2 FQGNSA. The CDR3 has 13 amino acids. Trimming took 3 bases from V and 7 from J; bases not matched to a gene: 2. CDR3 region: CASSFQGGEKLFF. The CDR3, as DNA: TGTGCCAGCAGCTTTCAGGGGGGTGAAAAACTGTTTTTT.

The chain is built from TRBV5-1 and TRBJ1-1; a possible D gene is TRBD1 (5 bases). V lost 4 bases and J 2 bases, leaving 12 bases between the germline ends. CDR3 length equals 14 residues. The V gene's germline CDR1 is SGHRS and CDR2 YFSETQ. For the CDR3, the DNA is TGCGCCAGCAGCCGGGAGGGGATCAACACTGAAGCTTTCTTT. Amino acids: CASSREGINTEAFF.

The V gene is TRBV28, the J gene TRBJ2-1; unclear D gene. V was pared by 3 bases and J by 4 bases, with 7 bases between. Germline V gene sequence: CDR1 MDHEN, CDR2 SYDVKM. The CDR3 is made up of 13 amino acids. The CDR3 DNA sequence: TGTGCCAGCAGTTTCCCCCTATACAATGAGCAGTTCTTC. Translation: CASSFPLYNEQFF.

The V gene is TRBV5-4, the J gene TRBJ1-6; the match to TRBD1 covers 7 bases. V shed 0 bases and J 9 bases; nucleotides not matched to a gene: 3. The CDR3 is 14 residues long. Per the germline V gene, CDR1 is SGHNT and CDR2 is YYREEE (reference sequence). The CDR3 is CASSLGQGSSPLHF. For the CDR3, the DNA is TGTGCCAGCAGCTTGGGACAGGGCAGTTCACCCCTCCACTTT.

This clone was picked up one time. This chain joins TRBV9 and TRBJ1-2; D is perhaps TRBD1 (5 bases). The CDR3 runs to 13 residues. V lost 0 bases and J lost 4, with 7 bases in between. In germline, CDR1 is SGDLS, CDR2 YYNGEE. CDR3 sequence (DNA): TGTGCCAGCAGCGTAGGGCAGGGCTATGGCTACACCTTC. This gives the protein CASSVGQGYGYTF.

The rearrangement joins TRBV5-1 to TRBJ2-3, with 8 bases matching TRBD2. Germline loops: CDR1 SGHRS, CDR2 YFSETQ. This CDR3 has 17 amino acids. Trimming took 5 bases from V and 4 from J; bases not matched to a gene: 15. CDR3 region: CASSPTIAGLEPDTQYF. As DNA, the CDR3 is TGCGCCAGCAGTCCCACTATTGCGGGACTAGAACCAGATACGCAGTATTTT.